What follows are 24 T cell receptor beta chains derived from one specimen sequenced in a study of glioma-infiltrating T cells after dendritic cell vaccination. Time point noted: after dendritic cell vaccination, including at tumor progression/relapse. The repertoire was sequenced with immunoSEQ multiplex PCR; TCRdb's copy has only in-frame clones and lacks some. Among 90,000 or so clones, roughly four fifths were seen once, and the ten largest hold 2% to 2.5%. The sample here was blood, taken after dendritic cell vaccination. The receptors stem from a human donor with glioblastoma.

The rearrangement joins TRBV6-5 to TRBJ1-2; 8 bases map to TRBD1. V was pared by 8 bases and J by 0 bases, with 8 bases of the junction left unmatched. The CDR3 has 15 residues. CDR1 MNHEY and CDR2 SVGAGI come from the germline V gene. In DNA, the CDR3 is TGTGCCAGCTCGGACAGGGTCGAAACTAACTATGGCTACACCTTC. The encoded protein is CASSDRVETNYGYTF.

This clone came up a few times. This sequence joins TRBV7-2 and TRBJ1-1; 7 bases line up with TRBD1. V was clipped by 4 bases and J by 3 bases; unmatched bases: 8. This CDR3 contains 15 residues. Germline-derived CDR1 and CDR2 are SGHTA and FQGNSA. CDR3 region: CASSYTYRGDTEAFF. As DNA, the CDR3 is TGTGCCAGCAGCTACACTTACAGGGGAGACACTGAAGCTTTCTTT.

The J gene is TRBJ2-3, the V gene TRBV29-1; 9 bases match TRBD2. Germline V lookup: CDR1 SQVTM, CDR2 ANQGSEA. CDR3 length equals 13 residues. Losses at the gene ends were 3 bases for V and 6 bases for J; bases not matched to a gene: 4. The CDR3: CSVDPAGGDTQYF. The CDR3 nucleotides read TGCAGCGTTGATCCTGCGGGGGGGGATACGCAGTATTTT.

The gene calls are TRBV5-1 and TRBJ2-1, with 8 bases lining up with TRBD2. The CDR3 spans 18 residues. Looked up from germline, CDR1 is SGHRS and CDR2 is YFSETQ. The V segment lost 0 bases and the J segment 6 bases; nucleotides outside the gene matches: 14. The CDR3 bases are TGCGCCAGCAGCTTGGTCCTAGCGGGCGGTGCCGGTGGCAATGAGCAGTTCTTC. As protein: CASSLVLAGGAGGNEQFF.

This clone was observed a handful of times. V gene TRBV10-3 combines with J gene TRBJ2-3; TRBD2 aligns across 9 bases. The CDR3 spans 13 residues. After removal of 10 bases from V and 0 bases from J, the junction contained 2 bases not matched to a gene. Germline values: CDR1 ENHRY, CDR2 SYGVKD. CDR3 region: CATLAGSTDTQYF. The DNA for the CDR3 is TGTGCCACCCTAGCGGGGAGCACAGATACGCAGTATTTT.

This clone was picked up a small number of times. The gene calls are TRBV27 and TRBJ2-7, with a weak D call TRBD1 (6 bases). Germline V gene sequence: CDR1 MNHEY, CDR2 SMNVEV (reference sequence). The CDR3 is made up of 14 amino acids. Trimming took off 6 bases at V and 1 base at J, with 13 bases between the two ends. CDR3 sequence (DNA): TGTGCCAGCAGCCCATGGGGGCTGTCCTACGAGCAGTACGTC. The encoded protein is CASSPWGLSYEQYV.

The J gene is TRBJ1-2, the V gene TRBV19; D not certain. The V and J ends lost 5 bases and 8 bases respectively, with 21 bases between them. Germline CDR1 and CDR2: LNHDA and SQIVND (reference sequence). The length of the CDR3 is 15 residues. DNA for the CDR3: TGTGCCAGTAGTCCTATATTGTCCGACTTTCTCGGCTACACCTTC. Protein: CASSPILSDFLGYTF.

The chain's CDR3 is CASSWISGATDTQYF. In DNA form, the CDR3 reads TGCGCCAGCAGCTGGATTAGCGGGGCCACAGATACGCAGTATTTT. The V gene is TRBV5-1, the J gene TRBJ2-3; TRBD2 agrees at 8 bases. This CDR3 comprises 15 residues. Germline V gene data show CDR1 as SGHRS and CDR2 as YFSETQ. Unmatched junction bases numbered 5, after V lost 3 bases and J lost 2 bases.

This rearrangement joins TRBV28 to TRBJ2-3; D perhaps matches TRBD2 (5 bases). This CDR3 has 16 amino acids. Deletions cut 5 bases from V and 6 bases from J, with 21 bases between. Germline V CDR1 and CDR2: MDHEN, SYDVKM. The CDR3 coding sequence is TGTGCCAGCAGTCCACAAACCGGCGGGTTCAGGGATACGCAGTATTTT. It is translated as CASSPQTGGFRDTQYF.

The chain uses TRBV6-6 and TRBJ2-1, with 7 bases that match TRBD2. The CDR3 contains 13 residues. After removal of 8 bases from V and 7 bases from J, the junction contained 8 bases not matched to a gene. Germline assignment: CDR1 MNHNY and CDR2 SVGAGI (reference sequence). CDR3 sequence reads: CASLDGGRNEQFF. CDR3 nucleotide sequence: TGTGCCAGCTTAGACGGGGGGAGGAATGAGCAGTTCTTC.

The rearrangement links TRBV4-1 to TRBJ2-2, with 10 bases lining up with TRBD2. V lost 0 bases and J lost 0; bases outside the gene matches: 10. Germline assignment: CDR1 MGHRA and CDR2 YSYEKL. The length of the CDR3 is 20 residues. This CDR3 is CASSQDRASGGETNTGELFF. In nucleotides, the CDR3 is TGCGCCAGCAGCCAAGATCGGGCTAGCGGGGGCGAAACGAACACCGGGGAGCTGTTTTTT.

The chain recombines TRBV4-1 with TRBJ2-1; 8 positions agree with TRBD1. CDR3 length: 16 amino acids. Germline values: CDR1 MGHRA, CDR2 YSYEKL. Unmatched junction bases numbered 10, after V lost 3 bases and J lost 6 bases. The CDR3 sequence is CASSHLGQGGSNEQFF. The CDR3 region has the DNA TGCGCCAGCAGCCACCTCGGACAGGGAGGAAGCAATGAGCAGTTCTTC.

The chain uses TRBV19 and TRBJ2-1, with D maybe TRBD2 (6 bases). From germline, CDR1 is LNHDA and CDR2 SQIVND (reference sequence). The CDR3 covers 15 residues. V was trimmed by 7 bases and J by 3 bases, leaving 16 bases between them. The CDR3 is CASMLRGIHYNEQFF. The CDR3 bases are TGTGCCAGTATGTTACGCGGGATCCACTACAATGAGCAGTTCTTC.

The chain couples TRBV25-1 to TRBJ1-4; D is undetermined. This CDR3 has 13 amino acids. Trimming removed 4 bases from V and 8 bases from J, with 11 bases in between. Germline CDR1 and CDR2: MGHDK and SYGVNS. CDR3 DNA: TGTGCCAGCAGTGCCCGGCCTAGGGAAAAACTGTTTTTT. Amino acid sequence: CASSARPREKLFF.

The V and J genes are TRBV6-5 and TRBJ2-7, with 12 nucleotides matching TRBD1. CDR1 and CDR2 (germline): MNHEY, SVGAGI. With V trimmed by 6 bases and J by 6 bases, 9 bases remained unmatched. The CDR3 has 15 residues. The CDR3 nucleotides read TGTGCCAGCAGCCGGGCCGGGACAGGGGGCTCCGAGCAGTACTTC. It is translated as CASSRAGTGGSEQYF.

The rearrangement uses TRBV5-1 and TRBJ2-2, with 10 bases matching TRBD2. The V and J ends lost 0 bases and 5 bases, in that order; junction bases with no gene match: 4. The CDR3 is made up of 16 amino acids. Germline CDR1 SGHRS, CDR2 YFSETQ. CDR3 protein: CASSLESGRGTGELFF. In nucleotides, the CDR3 is TGCGCCAGCAGCTTGGAAAGCGGGAGGGGAACCGGGGAGCTGTTTTTT.

This clone was recorded once. An end of the junction does not agree with germline; a read error may underlie this. The chain recombines TRBV20-1 with TRBJ1-1; TRBD1 might be the D (5 bases). Germline CDR1 reads DFQATT; CDR2 reads SNEGSKA (reference sequence). CDR3 length equals 11 residues. CDR3 region: CSARVEEYRIF. CDR3 bases: TGCAGTGCTAGAGTCGAGGAGTACAGGATCTTT.

This rearrangement joins TRBV6-5 to TRBJ1-4; TRBD1 is a possible D gene (6 bases). The CDR3 is 14 residues long. V shed 5 bases and J shed 8 bases, with 15 bases lying between them. The germline V gene has CDR1 MNHEY and CDR2 SVGAGI. CDR3 loop: CASSLGGAGEKLFF. The CDR3 DNA reads TGTGCCAGCAGTCTGGGGGGGGCTGGAGAAAAACTGTTTTTT.

This sequence joins TRBV19 and TRBJ2-3, with D possibly TRBD2 on 6 matching bases. V lost 6 bases and J lost 4, with 11 bases in between. The germline CDR1 and CDR2 sequences are LNHDA and SQIVND (reference sequence). The CDR3 totals 13 residues. CDR3: CASRASGADTQYF. The CDR3 nucleotides read TGTGCCAGTAGGGCTTCGGGAGCAGATACGCAGTATTTT. Based on the CDR3 plus reference TRBV19 and TRBJ2-3, the full variable domain is DGGITQSPKYLFRKEGQNVTLSCEQNLNHDAMYWYRQDPGQGLRLIYYSQIVNDFQKGDIAEGYSVSREKKESFPLTVTSAQKNPTAFYLCASRASGADTQYFGPGTRLTVL.

Here the CDR3 reads CSAREPGEAFF. For the CDR3, the DNA is TGCAGTGCTAGAGAGCCGGGGGAAGCTTTCTTT. The chain links TRBV20-1 to TRBJ1-1; D not resolved. Germline V gene lookup returns CDR1 DFQATT and CDR2 SNEGSKA (reference sequence). V was clipped by 0 bases and J by 8 bases, with 7 bases between them. This CDR3 has 11 amino acids.

The chain recombines TRBV10-3 with TRBJ1-2, with D possibly being TRBD1 (5 bases). V was trimmed by 3 bases and J by 2 bases, leaving 7 bases between them. The CDR3 has 13 residues. Germline loops: CDR1 ENHRY, CDR2 SYGVKD. The CDR3, as DNA: TGTGCCATCAGTGACCAGGGAAACTATGGCTACACCTTC. Its translation is CAISDQGNYGYTF.

The V and J genes are TRBV18 and TRBJ2-3, with no clear D. The CDR3 is made up of 14 amino acids. The V gene lost 6 bases and the J gene lost 3 bases, with 13 bases spanning the gap. Germline V gene data show CDR1 as KGHSH and CDR2 as LQKENI. The CDR3 here is CASSGSSQTDTQYF. The CDR3 nucleotides are TGTGCCAGCTCCGGGTCGAGCCAAACAGATACGCAGTATTTT.

The rearrangement uses TRBV20-1 and TRBJ2-7, with a tentative D call TRBD1 (6 bases). Germline loops: CDR1 DFQATT, CDR2 SNEGSKA (reference sequence). Trimming shortened V by 2 bases and J by 5 bases, and 7 bases separated the two germline ends. CDR3 size: 11 residues. The CDR3 protein is CSARQGNEQYV. The CDR3 nucleotides read TGCAGTGCTAGACAGGGGAACGAGCAGTACGTC.

The rearrangement uses TRBV18 and TRBJ2-1; D is unclear. CDR1 KGHSH and CDR2 LQKENI come from the germline V gene. V was pared by 3 bases and J by 9 bases, with 18 bases between. CDR3 size: 15 residues. The CDR3 DNA reads as TGTGCCAGCTCACCTGCTTCCAAGCGTGACGGTGAGCAGTTCTTC. It encodes CASSPASKRDGEQFF.